Below are 9 T cell receptor beta chains sequenced from a single sample in a study of chemoradiotherapy in HPV16-positive cancers (dated by TCRdb to the early 2020s). Receptor libraries were prepared by the immunoSEQ multiplex PCR assay. The source is immuneACCESS, and TCRdb retained only in-frame sequences with V and J called. Part of the clones is not carried over; for the studies checked, unresolved V genes explain less than half of this, and the remainder is unexplained. The sample profile shows around 5,000 clones; more than 85% of them were found once. The ten biggest clones cover over 2% of the sample. This specimen consisted of tumor tissue, obtained from a patient who underwent chemoradiotherapy. The receptors originated from a human donor with HPV-associated anogenital cancer.

V usage is TRBV6-1 and J usage is TRBJ2-1; 9 nucleotides align to TRBD1. Trimming cost V 9 bases and J 9 bases; bases outside gene matches: 12. Germline V gene data show CDR1 as MNHNS and CDR2 as SASEGT. The CDR3 is made up of 14 amino acids. The CDR3: CASSPGTGNVEQFF. In DNA form, the CDR3 reads TGTGCCAGTTCCCCAGGGACAGGGAATGTTGAGCAGTTCTTC.

The gene calls are TRBV27 and TRBJ2-7, with a weak D call TRBD1 (6 bases). CDR1 and CDR2 (germline): MNHEY, SMNVEV (reference sequence). The CDR3 length is 15 residues. Trimming took off 6 bases at V and 0 bases at J, with 15 bases between the two ends. In DNA, the CDR3 is TGTGCCAGCAGGGAGACAGGAGTCCCCTCCTACGAGCAGTACTTC. It codes for CASRETGVPSYEQYF.

This chain links TRBV7-2 with TRBJ1-4, with 10 bases lining up with TRBD1. The CDR3 length is 16 residues. Germline values: CDR1 SGHTA, CDR2 FQGNSA. V gave up 0 bases and J gave up 7 bases; unmatched junction bases: 5. The CDR3 reads CASSLAPGTGVEKLFF. Here the CDR3 DNA reads TGTGCCAGCAGCTTAGCGCCCGGGACAGGGGTTGAAAAACTGTTTTTT.

The rearrangement joins TRBV15 to TRBJ2-1; 7 bases align to TRBD2. The CDR3 contains 16 residues. Germline values: CDR1 LNHNV, CDR2 YYDKDF (reference sequence). V trimming: 1 base; J trimming: 5 bases; junction bases outside the gene matches: 8. Here the CDR3 DNA reads TGTGCCACCAGCAGAGGGTTTGCGGGAGACGACAATGAGCAGTTCTTC. This translates into CATSRGFAGDDNEQFF.

J is TRBJ2-2 and V is TRBV30; D uncertain. This CDR3 is 13 amino acids long. Deletions cut 0 bases from V and 6 bases from J, with 8 bases between. Germline V lookup: CDR1 GTSNPN, CDR2 SVGIG (reference sequence). DNA for the CDR3: TGTGCCTGGAGTGTAAAGGTTCCCGGGGAGCTGTTTTTT. As protein: CAWSVKVPGELFF.

The V gene is TRBV6-5, the J gene TRBJ1-1; D not resolved. This CDR3 has 14 residues. Deletions cut 0 bases from V and 2 bases from J, with 7 bases between. Germline V lookup: CDR1 MNHEY, CDR2 SVGAGI. The CDR3 loop is CASSYSRRNTEAFF. CDR3 coding DNA: TGTGCCAGCAGTTACTCGAGAAGAAACACTGAAGCTTTCTTT.

The J gene is TRBJ1-6, the V gene TRBV7-3; perhaps TRBD1 as D (6 bases). The germline gives CDR1 SGHTA, CDR2 FQGTGA. The CDR3 consists of 15 residues. V lost 4 bases to trimming and J lost 7 bases, with 14 bases between them. CDR3 sequence: CASSSGVLQNSPLHF. CDR3 sequence (DNA): TGTGCCAGCAGCTCAGGGGTGCTACAAAATTCACCCCTCCACTTT.

The chain carries TRBV7-2 and TRBJ1-5; D gene unclear. CDR1 and CDR2 (germline): SGHTA, FQGNSA. The CDR3 is 14 amino acids. Deletions cut 2 bases from V and 7 bases from J, with 12 bases between. The CDR3 sequence: CASSLKSSEQPQHF. CDR3 in DNA: TGTGCCAGCAGCTTAAAAAGCAGTGAACAGCCCCAGCATTTT.

The V gene is TRBV27, the J gene TRBJ1-1; D is ambiguous. Trimming took off 3 bases at V and 1 base at J, with 9 bases between the two ends. Germline CDR1 MNHEY, CDR2 SMNVEV (reference sequence). The CDR3 consists of 14 residues. The CDR3 nucleotides read TGTGCCAGCAGTTTGCGGCGTCCGAACACTGAAGCTTTCTTT. Translating it yields CASSLRRPNTEAFF.